The clone carrying this T cell receptor beta chain was seen ten or more times. Its cognate antigen is unknown. Amplifying from RNA transcripts, the study obtained TCR beta CDR3 regions. The workflow started with a first-round RT-PCR run with HTBI primers and then moved on to a second-round multiplex PCR. TCRdb ran MiXCR on the multiplex PCR reads and lists one entry per CDR3 protein. The data hold hundreds of thousands of distinct CDR3 sequences, with roughly 21% observed a single time. The data belong to a study of Graves' ophthalmopathy and Graves' hyperthyroidism. Study outcomes and limitations: Blood repertoires reportedly contained most expanded thyroid clonotypes above 0.001 frequency.

Recruitment covered hyperthyroidism patients aged 18 to 65 whose new diagnosis was of under 2 months' duration. What supplied the PBMCs was about 10 ml of fresh peripheral blood. This CDR3 has 15 amino acids. Germline V CDR1 and CDR2: DFQATT, SNEGSKA (reference sequence). J lost 7 bases, V lost 3 bases, and 14 bases had no gene match. This chain links TRBV20-1 with TRBJ2-5; 7 bases match TRBD2. The sample taken for sequencing was peripheral blood. This clonotype originated in a woman under 30 with stable Graves' hyperthyroidism. The CDR3: CSASGGAGALGTQYF. The CDR3 nucleotides are TGCAGTGCTAGCGGAGGGGCGGGAGCTCTGGGGACCCAGTACTTC.